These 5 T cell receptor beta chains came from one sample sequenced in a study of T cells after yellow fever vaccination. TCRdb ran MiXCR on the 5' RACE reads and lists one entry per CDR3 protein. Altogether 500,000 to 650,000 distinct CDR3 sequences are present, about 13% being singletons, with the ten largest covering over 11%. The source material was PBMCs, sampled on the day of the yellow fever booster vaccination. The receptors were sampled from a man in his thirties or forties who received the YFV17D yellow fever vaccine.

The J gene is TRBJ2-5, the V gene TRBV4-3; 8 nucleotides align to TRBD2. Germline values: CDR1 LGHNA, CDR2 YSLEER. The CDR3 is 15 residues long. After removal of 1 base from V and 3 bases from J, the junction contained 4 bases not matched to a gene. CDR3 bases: TGCGCCAGCAGCCAAGTATACGGGAGGGAAGAGACCCAGTACTTC. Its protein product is CASSQVYGREETQYF.

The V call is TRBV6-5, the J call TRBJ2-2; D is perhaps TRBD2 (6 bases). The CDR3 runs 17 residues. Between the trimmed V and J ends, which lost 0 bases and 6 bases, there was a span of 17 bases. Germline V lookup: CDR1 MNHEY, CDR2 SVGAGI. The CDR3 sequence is CASSYSASALGSGELFF. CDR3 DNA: TGTGCCAGCAGTTACTCAGCTAGCGCGCTCGGTTCCGGGGAGCTGTTTTTT.

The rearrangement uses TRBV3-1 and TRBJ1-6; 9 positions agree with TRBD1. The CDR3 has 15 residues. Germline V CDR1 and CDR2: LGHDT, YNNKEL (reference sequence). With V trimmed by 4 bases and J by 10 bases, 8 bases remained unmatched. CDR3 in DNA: TGTGCCAGCAGCCTGGGACAGGGAGTCGGATCACCCCTCCACTTT. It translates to CASSLGQGVGSPLHF.

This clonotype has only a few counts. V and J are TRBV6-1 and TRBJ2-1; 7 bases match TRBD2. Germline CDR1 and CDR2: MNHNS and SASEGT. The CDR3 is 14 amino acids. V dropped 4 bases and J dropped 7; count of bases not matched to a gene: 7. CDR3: CASSGGSPRNEQFF. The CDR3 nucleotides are TGTGCCAGCAGTGGCGGGAGCCCCCGAAATGAGCAGTTCTTC.

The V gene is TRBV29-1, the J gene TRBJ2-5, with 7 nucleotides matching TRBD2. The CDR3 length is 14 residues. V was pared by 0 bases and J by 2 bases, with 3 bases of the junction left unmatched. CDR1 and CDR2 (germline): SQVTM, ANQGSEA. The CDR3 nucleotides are TGCAGCGTTGAAGAAGCAGCGGGACAAGAGACCCAGTACTTC. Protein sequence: CSVEEAAGQETQYF.